The 25 T cell receptor beta chains below all came from one sample that was sequenced in a study of control samples from healthy donors and cancer patients. The table came from immunoSEQ multiplex PCR; TCRdb's copy has only in-frame clones and leaves some out. The sample has under 150,000 clones, 93% seen once. What was sequenced was blood. The receptors were sampled from a young man in good health.

V and J are TRBV10-3 and TRBJ1-2; D remains unclear. This CDR3 is 15 amino acids long. Germline V gives CDR1 ENHRY, CDR2 SYGVKD. Deletions cut 0 bases from V and 7 bases from J, with 15 bases between. The DNA of the CDR3 is TGTGCCATCAGTGAGTCGATTGTCGGCCGGGCTGGCTACACCTTC. Residues: CAISESIVGRAGYTF.

The J gene is TRBJ1-5, the V gene TRBV21-1; the table's D call TRBD1 went unverified against the DNA. TRBV21-1 is described as a pseudogene. This CDR3 region has 17 residues. The CDR3 coding sequence is TGTGCCAGCAGCAAAGGAGGCAGGGCAGGAGTGCGTCAGCCCCAGCATTTT. It is translated as CASSKGGRAGVRQPQHF.

This chain uses TRBV5-5 with TRBJ2-2; 8 nucleotides align to TRBD2. The CDR3 runs to 18 residues. Germline CDR1 SGHKS, CDR2 YYEKEE (reference sequence). J lost 6 bases, V lost 4 bases, and 17 bases had no gene match. CDR3 in amino acids: CASSPSSRLRGGAGELFF. CDR3 DNA sequence: TGTGCCAGCAGCCCATCCTCGCGTCTACGGGGGGGGGCCGGGGAGCTGTTTTTT.

The chain carries TRBV2 and TRBJ1-5; D perhaps matches TRBD1 (5 bases). CDR3 length: 13 amino acids. Germline assignment: CDR1 SNHLY and CDR2 FYNNEI. Trimming took off 7 bases at V and 4 bases at J, with 11 bases between the two ends. DNA of the CDR3: TGTGCCAGCAAGGGGTCAGGGAATCAGCCCCAGCATTTT. It encodes CASKGSGNQPQHF.

The genes are TRBV9 and TRBJ1-1, with D possibly matching TRBD1 (5 bases). Deletions cut 3 bases from V and 1 base from J, with 7 bases between. This CDR3 spans 13 amino acids. Germline lookup yields CDR1 SGDLS and CDR2 YYNGEE. CDR3 coding DNA: TGTGCCAGCAGCGCCCAGGGGAACACTGAAGCTTTCTTT. Translation gives CASSAQGNTEAFF.

CDR3: CASSPQGLAGGTNTGELFF. The CDR3 DNA is TGTGCCAGCAGCCCTCAGGGACTAGCGGGGGGGACGAACACCGGGGAGCTGTTTTTT. The chain couples TRBV4-2 to TRBJ2-2, with 16 bases that match TRBD2. Germline trimming cut 4 bases from V and 0 bases from J; bases unmatched to any gene: 5. The V gene's germline CDR1 is LGHNA and CDR2 YNFKEQ. This CDR3 spans 19 amino acids.

V and J are TRBV7-6 and TRBJ1-1, with a tentative D call TRBD1 (6 bases). This CDR3 contains 17 residues. Per the germline V gene, CDR1 is SGHVS and CDR2 is FNYEAQ. Trimming pared 5 bases from V and 3 bases from J, leaving 22 bases between. The CDR3 sequence is CASSPRVGAQADTEAFF. CDR3 bases: TGTGCCAGCAGCCCTCGGGTGGGGGCCCAGGCGGACACTGAAGCTTTCTTT.

CDR3 in amino acids: CASSPFGTSLSPLYNEQFF. CDR3 bases: TGTGCCAGCAGCCCGTTTGGGACTAGCCTCTCACCACTCTACAATGAGCAGTTCTTC. V is TRBV7-9 and J is TRBJ2-1; 9 bases align to TRBD2. V lost 5 bases, J lost 3 bases, and 17 bases stayed unmatched. Germline-derived CDR1 and CDR2 are SEHNR and FQNEAQ (reference sequence). The length of the CDR3 is 19 residues.

This clone was found a few times. The chain uses TRBV5-5 and TRBJ2-7; 7 nucleotides agree with TRBD1. The germline V gene has CDR1 SGHKS and CDR2 YYEKEE (reference sequence). J gave up 2 bases and V 3 bases, and 11 bases lay outside the gene matches. The CDR3 has 16 residues. CDR3 sequence: CASSSRTDRFTYEQYF. CDR3 bases: TGTGCCAGCAGCTCCCGAACGGACAGGTTCACCTACGAGCAGTACTTC. Filled out from reference TRBV5-5 and TRBJ2-7, the complete variable domain reads DAGVTQSPTHLIKTRGQQVTLRCSPISGHKSVSWYQQVLGQGPQFIFQYYEKEERGRGNFPDRFSARQFPNYSSELNVNALLLGDSALYLCASSSRTDRFTYEQYFGPGTRLTVT.

The chain links TRBV5-8 to TRBJ2-7; no definite D call. The CDR3 is made up of 14 amino acids. V was shortened by 0 bases and J by 5 bases, with 12 bases between the two germline ends. Germline V gene sequence: CDR1 SGHTS, CDR2 YDEGEE. The CDR3 DNA is TGTGCCAGCAGCTTGGTGCAGATATCCCACGAGCAGTACTTC. Protein: CASSLVQISHEQYF.

V and J are TRBV2 and TRBJ1-1, with unresolved D. The germline V and J ends were trimmed by 6 bases and 1 base, with 9 bases remaining between them. The CDR3 spans 13 residues. CDR1 is SNHLY and CDR2 is FYNNEI in the germline V gene. CDR3 in amino acids: CASRIHRNTEAFF. The CDR3 DNA reads TGTGCCAGCAGAATACATAGGAACACTGAAGCTTTCTTT.

J is TRBJ1-1 and V is TRBV5-1, with D uncertain. Germline V gene lookup returns CDR1 SGHRS and CDR2 YFSETQ. This CDR3 has 11 amino acids. Trimming took off 4 bases at V and 7 bases at J, with 8 bases between the two ends. The CDR3 here is CASSATNEAFF. The CDR3 bases are TGCGCCAGCAGCGCCACGAATGAAGCTTTCTTT.

The chain is built from TRBV5-1 and TRBJ1-1; D is ambiguous. The CDR3 loop spans 14 amino acids. V lost 0 bases and J 5 bases, leaving 11 bases between the germline ends. Per germline, CDR1 SGHRS and CDR2 YFSETQ. CDR3 sequence (DNA): TGCGCCAGCAGCTTGGACGGCCTCGGGACTGAAGCTTTCTTT. It encodes CASSLDGLGTEAFF.

This chain joins TRBV7-9 and TRBJ1-1; 9 bases are a match to TRBD1. CDR1 is SEHNR and CDR2 is FQNEAQ in the germline V gene (reference sequence). The CDR3 is 14 residues long. Unmatched junction bases numbered 7, after V lost 4 bases and J lost 7 bases. The CDR3 DNA sequence: TGTGCCAGCAGCTCAAACAGGGGGCAGGATGAAGCTTTCTTT. Encoded protein: CASSSNRGQDEAFF.

The chain uses TRBV11-2 and TRBJ1-5, with D possibly matching TRBD1 (6 bases). V shed 5 bases and J shed 3 bases, with 14 bases lying between them. This CDR3 is built from 15 residues. Germline V gene data show CDR1 as SGHAT and CDR2 as FQNNGV. The CDR3 loop is CASSEGGGPNQPQHF. The CDR3 nucleotides read TGTGCCAGCAGCGAAGGGGGGGGACCCAATCAGCCCCAGCATTTT.

The chain links TRBV9 to TRBJ2-5; 9 nucleotides match TRBD1. The ends lost 0 bases at V and 5 bases at J; junction bases unmatched: 5. CDR1 is SGDLS, CDR2 YYNGEE, per germline. The CDR3 is 15 amino acids. The CDR3 DNA reads TGTGCCAGCAGCGTAGAACAGGGGGCAGGGGAGACCCAGTACTTC. This gives the protein CASSVEQGAGETQYF. Looking up the rest from reference TRBV9 and TRBJ2-5 gives the full variable domain: DSGVTQTPKHLITATGQRVTLRCSPRSGDLSVYWYQQSLDQGLQFLIQYYNGEERAKGNILERFSAQQFPDLHSELNLSSLELGDSALYFCASSVEQGAGETQYFGPGTRLLVL.

The V and J genes are TRBV6-5 and TRBJ1-5; 9 bases align to TRBD1. V trimming: 6 bases; J trimming: 5 bases; junction bases outside the gene matches: 8. This CDR3 contains 15 residues. Per the germline V gene, CDR1 is MNHEY and CDR2 is SVGAGI. CDR3 coding DNA: TGTGCCAGCAGGACAGGGGGAGGGTACGATCAGCCCCAGCATTTT. This sequence encodes CASRTGGGYDQPQHF.

V and J are TRBV3-1 (or the pseudogene TRBV3-2) and TRBJ2-1; TRBD1 aligns across 7 bases. The CDR3 has 15 residues. J gave up 2 bases and V 3 bases, and 4 bases lay outside the gene matches. Germline V lookup: CDR1 LGHDT, CDR2 YNNKEL (reference sequence). The CDR3 region is CASSQRQGTYNEQFF. The CDR3 nucleotides read TGTGCCAGCAGCCAGAGACAGGGAACCTACAATGAGCAGTTCTTC.

The V gene is TRBV5-6, the J gene TRBJ2-1; D gene ambiguous. From germline, CDR1 is SGHDT and CDR2 YYEEEE. Trimming removed 0 bases at V and 7 bases at J, with 2 bases between. The CDR3 sequence is 11 residues long. The CDR3 DNA reads as TGTGCCAGCAGCTTGGCAAATGAGCAGTTCTTC. Protein sequence: CASSLANEQFF.

The chain couples TRBV18 to TRBJ1-1; D unclear. V lost 3 bases to trimming and J lost 2 bases, with 7 bases between them. Germline CDR1 and CDR2: KGHSH and LQKENI. The CDR3 consists of 13 residues. Written as DNA, the CDR3 is TGTGCCAGCTCACCTGGGGTCAACACTGAAGCTTTCTTT. Translating it yields CASSPGVNTEAFF.

J is TRBJ2-2 and V is TRBV6-5; D is undetermined. Germline V CDR1 and CDR2: MNHEY, SVGAGI. The CDR3 has 13 amino acids. V gave up 6 bases and J gave up 4 bases, with 9 bases separating them. The CDR3 loop is CASRPLITGELFF. The DNA for the CDR3 is TGTGCCAGCAGACCCCTAATCACCGGGGAGCTGTTTTTT.

The CDR3 sequence is CASRVGSRNGYTF. The CDR3 nucleotides read TGCGCCAGCAGGGTAGGGTCACGAAATGGCTACACCTTC. This chain uses TRBV5-1 with TRBJ1-2; D gene unclear. The CDR3 loop spans 13 amino acids. CDR1 SGHRS and CDR2 YFSETQ come from the germline V gene. V gave up 5 bases and J gave up 6 bases, with 14 bases separating them.

V usage is TRBV10-3 and J usage is TRBJ2-2; 8 nucleotides line up with TRBD2. The germline CDR1 and CDR2 sequences are ENHRY and SYGVKD. V was clipped by 6 bases and J by 7 bases; unmatched bases: 13. This CDR3 is built from 16 residues. CDR3 sequence reads: CAISPGGGASGGELFF. The DNA of the CDR3 is TGTGCCATCAGCCCGGGGGGGGGCGCCTCGGGCGGGGAGCTGTTTTTT.

The gene calls are TRBV29-1 and TRBJ1-2, with D unclear. V shed 4 bases and J shed 3 bases, with 12 bases lying between them. The germline CDR1 and CDR2 sequences are SQVTM and ANQGSEA. This CDR3 has 13 amino acids. The CDR3, as DNA: TGCAGCGTTGTAAGGGAAGAGGACTATGGCTACACCTTC. Amino acids: CSVVREEDYGYTF. Looking up the rest from reference TRBV29-1 and TRBJ1-2 gives the full variable domain: SAVISQKPSRDICQRGTSLTIQCQVDSQVTMMFWYRQQPGQSLTLIATANQGSEATYESGFVIDKFPISRPNLTFSTLTVSNMSPEDSSIYLCSVVREEDYGYTFGSGTRLTVV.

This clone was picked up a small number of times. The chain joins TRBV9 to TRBJ2-2, with 7 bases matching TRBD2. Germline CDR1 and CDR2: SGDLS and YYNGEE. V shed 4 bases and J 4 bases; nucleotides not matched to a gene: 10. The CDR3 extends over 16 amino acids. For the CDR3, the DNA is TGTGCCAGCAGCCCACGGAGCAGGGAGGGCACCGGGGAGCTGTTTTTT. Translation: CASSPRSREGTGELFF.